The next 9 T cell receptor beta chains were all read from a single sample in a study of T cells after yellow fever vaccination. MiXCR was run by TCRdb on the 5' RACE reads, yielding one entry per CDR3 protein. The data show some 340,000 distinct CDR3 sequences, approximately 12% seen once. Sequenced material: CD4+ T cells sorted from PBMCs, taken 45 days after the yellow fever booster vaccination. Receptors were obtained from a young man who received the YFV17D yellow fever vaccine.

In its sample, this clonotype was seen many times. Written as DNA, the CDR3 is TGTGCCAGCAGCTTATCTATTCAACAGGGGAAAGAGACCCAGTACTTC. Its protein is CASSLSIQQGKETQYF. The chain joins TRBV7-2 to TRBJ2-5; 7 nucleotides match TRBD1. The germline V gene encodes CDR1 SGHTA and CDR2 FQGNSA. The CDR3 runs 16 residues. V gave up 2 bases and J gave up 3 bases; unmatched junction bases: 9.

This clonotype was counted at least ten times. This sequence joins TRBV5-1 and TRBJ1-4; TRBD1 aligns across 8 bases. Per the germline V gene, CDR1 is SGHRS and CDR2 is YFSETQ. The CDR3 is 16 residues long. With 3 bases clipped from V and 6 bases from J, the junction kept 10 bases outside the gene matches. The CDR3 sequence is CASSSRPGQGDEKLFF. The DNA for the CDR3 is TGCGCCAGCAGCTCCCGTCCCGGACAGGGAGATGAAAAACTGTTTTTT.

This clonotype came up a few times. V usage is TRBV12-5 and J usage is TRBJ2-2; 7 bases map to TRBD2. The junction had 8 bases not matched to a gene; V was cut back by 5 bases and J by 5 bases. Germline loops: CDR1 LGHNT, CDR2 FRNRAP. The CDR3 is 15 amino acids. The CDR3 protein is CASGPGLGGTGELFF. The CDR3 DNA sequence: TGTGCTAGTGGTCCCGGACTAGGAGGGACCGGGGAGCTGTTTTTT.

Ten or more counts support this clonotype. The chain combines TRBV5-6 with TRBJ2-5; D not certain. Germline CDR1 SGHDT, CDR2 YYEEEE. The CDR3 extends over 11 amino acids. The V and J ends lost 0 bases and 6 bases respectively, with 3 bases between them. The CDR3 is CASSLEQTQYF. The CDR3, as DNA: TGTGCCAGCAGCTTGGAACAGACCCAGTACTTC. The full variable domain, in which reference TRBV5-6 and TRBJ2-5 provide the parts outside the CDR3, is DAGVTQSPTHLIKTRGQQVTLRCSPKSGHDTVSWYQQALGQGPQFIFQYYEEEERQRGNFPDRFSGHQFPNYSSELNVNALLLGDSALYLCASSLEQTQYFGPGTRLLVL.

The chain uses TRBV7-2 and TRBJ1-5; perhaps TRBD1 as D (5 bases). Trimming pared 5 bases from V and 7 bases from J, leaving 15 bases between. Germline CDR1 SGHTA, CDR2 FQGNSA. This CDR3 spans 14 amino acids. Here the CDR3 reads CASSPGGGGQPQHF. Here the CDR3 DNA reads TGTGCCAGCAGCCCCGGGGGGGGGGGACAGCCCCAGCATTTT.

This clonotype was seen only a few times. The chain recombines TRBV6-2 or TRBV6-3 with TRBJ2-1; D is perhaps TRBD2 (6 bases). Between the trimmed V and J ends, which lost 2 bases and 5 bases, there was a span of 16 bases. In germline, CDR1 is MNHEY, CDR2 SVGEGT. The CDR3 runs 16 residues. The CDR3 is CASSYPGGPPDNEQFF. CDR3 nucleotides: TGTGCCAGCAGTTACCCCGGGGGACCCCCCGACAATGAGCAGTTCTTC.

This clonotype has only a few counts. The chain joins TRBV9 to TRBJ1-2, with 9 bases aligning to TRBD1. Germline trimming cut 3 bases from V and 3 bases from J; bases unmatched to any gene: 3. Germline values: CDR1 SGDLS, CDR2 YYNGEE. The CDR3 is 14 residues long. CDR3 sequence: CASSETGGDYGYTF. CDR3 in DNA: TGTGCCAGCAGCGAGACAGGGGGAGACTATGGCTACACCTTC.

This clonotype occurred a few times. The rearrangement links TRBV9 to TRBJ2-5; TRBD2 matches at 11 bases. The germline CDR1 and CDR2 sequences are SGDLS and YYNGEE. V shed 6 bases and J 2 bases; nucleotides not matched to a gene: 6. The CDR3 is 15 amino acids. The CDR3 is CASTLLAGDQETQYF. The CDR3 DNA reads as TGTGCCAGCACCCTACTAGCGGGGGATCAAGAGACCCAGTACTTC.

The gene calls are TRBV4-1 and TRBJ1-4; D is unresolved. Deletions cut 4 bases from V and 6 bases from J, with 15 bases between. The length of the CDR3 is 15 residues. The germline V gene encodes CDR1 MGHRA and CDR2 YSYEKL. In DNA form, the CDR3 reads TGCGCCAGCAGCCCCCCCGCAGCCGGGGATGAAAAACTGTTTTTT. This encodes CASSPPAAGDEKLFF.